This is a list of T cell receptor beta chains from one sample in a study of T cell responses to AZD1222 COVID-19 vaccine. TCRdb keeps only in-frame clones here, not all; method: immunoSEQ multiplex PCR. Of around 88,000 clones listed, approximately 91% are singletons. The sample here was peripheral blood, taken on day 0 of AZD1222 vaccination. These receptors were taken from an adult in good health. Each CDR3 is given without its conserved first and last residue. Part of the rows lack a size; the others show once, few, many or a class for expanded clones.

V gene	J gene	CDR3 length	clone size	CDR3 protein
TRBV2	TRBJ2-7	11	.	ASSTTGEYEQY
TRBV27	TRBJ2-1	14	.	ASSLSLAGSYNEQF
TRBV9	TRBJ1-2	11	.	ASSDRQSDGYT
TRBV11-2	TRBJ2-7	12	.	ASSLGQWTYEQY
TRBV19	TRBJ2-5	14	.	ASSARTGVGQETQY
TRBV7-9	TRBJ1-1	12	.	ASSLGEMNTEAF
TRBV27	TRBJ2-1	14	.	ASSLWGASGSGEQF
TRBV23-1	TRBJ1-5	14	.	ASSQRQYYSNQPQH
TRBV3-1/TRBV3-2	TRBJ2-2	14	.	ASTINSGQNTGELF
TRBV7-8	TRBJ2-4	16	.	ASSAHRVQGLAKNIQY
TRBV20-1	TRBJ2-5	9	.	SVLRQETQY
TRBV2	TRBJ1-3	13	.	ASSNTHGSVNTIY
TRBV28	TRBJ1-2	10	.	ASSPLGYGYT
TRBV5-4	TRBJ1-1	14	.	ASSSMSGWMNTEAF
TRBV6-5	TRBJ1-1	12	.	ASSQRQGWTEAF
TRBV6-4	TRBJ1-5	11	.	ASSGGPYQPQH
TRBV28	TRBJ1-3	13	.	ASKVAPSSGNTIY
TRBV2	TRBJ2-2	14	.	ASSEIKTANTGELF
TRBV28	TRBJ1-5	14	.	ASSFGVIGSNQPQH
TRBV29-1	TRBJ1-1	12	.	SVLGQRQNTEAF
TRBV27	TRBJ2-1	12	.	ASRLISSYNEQF
TRBV12-3/TRBV12-4	TRBJ2-3	11	.	ASIPGTTDTQY
TRBV29-1	TRBJ2-1	12	few	SVDASGTYNEQF
TRBV24-1	TRBJ2-2	12	.	ATSEVGGAGELF
TRBV28	TRBJ1-1	13	.	ASSFSGGFGSEAF
TRBV7-9	TRBJ2-1	11	.	ASSWTGGNEQF
TRBV5-1	TRBJ2-1	13	.	PSSRRGVRGNEQF
TRBV11-3	TRBJ2-1	12	.	ASSLDLASNEQF
TRBV6-5	TRBJ2-7	13	.	ASIRTADGNYEQY
TRBV29-1	TRBJ2-5	12	.	SVEGQGKKETQY
TRBV28	TRBJ2-4	13	.	ASSGDEGSKNIQY
TRBV27	TRBJ1-1	11	.	ASSFARNTEAF
TRBV29-1	TRBJ1-1	12	.	SVEDRRVRTEAF
TRBV4-2	TRBJ2-1	18	.	ASSPRLAGGVVGSYNEQF
TRBV4-3	TRBJ1-2	13	.	ASSQRDRGNYGYT
TRBV14	TRBJ2-3	11	once	ASSQDEAGTQY
TRBV9	TRBJ1-1	14	.	ASSPRAPAHGAEAF
TRBV30	TRBJ2-1	11	.	AWSPWAPNEQF
TRBV9	TRBJ2-1	13	.	ASSVVSGDSYEQF
TRBV19	TRBJ2-2	14	.	ASSRLAGGYTGELF
TRBV5-1	TRBJ2-1	12	.	ASSLGYSYNEQF
TRBV24-1	TRBJ2-3	16	once	ATSEGLAGGYGTDTQY
TRBV9	TRBJ1-1	11	.	ASSAGTGTEAF
TRBV19	TRBJ2-7	12	.	ASSLLGASYEQY
TRBV19	TRBJ2-2	17	.	ASSIRGFIGQGVTGELF
TRBV25-1	TRBJ1-2	13	.	ASSDRGPNNYGYT